The entry that follows covers one TCR beta chain sequence. In Seattle, patients joined the study during active infection and were tracked longitudinally. The data stem from a study of blood T cell repertoires in COVID-19. Study context: Samples taken during acute and convalescent COVID-19 were collected in the United States, Italy and Spain.

TCRdb keeps only in-frame clones here, not all; method: immunoSEQ multiplex PCR. Of about 480,000 clones listed, approximately 89% were seen once; the top ten hold 0.7% to 1%. After removal of 2 bases from V and 5 bases from J, the junction contained 8 bases not matched to a gene. CDR1 and CDR2 from the germline V gene are SSHAT and FNYEAQ (reference sequence). The CDR3 length is 16 residues. The chain is built from TRBV7-7 and TRBJ2-5; 10 bases line up with TRBD1. Sequencing was done on a sample of peripheral blood. The sequence derives from a man between 18 and 29 years old with COVID-19, enrolled during active disease. CDR3 in amino acids: CASSLRQGARLETQYF. CDR3 DNA sequence: TGTGCCAGCAGCTTACGACAGGGGGCAAGATTGGAGACCCAGTACTTC.